This section outlines one T cell receptor beta chain sequence together with its context. Germline assignment: CDR1 SGHVS and CDR2 FNYEAQ. V was cut by 5 bases and J by 0 bases, with 16 bases left in between. The CDR3 sequence is 16 residues long. The data were obtained in a study of blood T cell repertoires in COVID-19. Study details: Acute and convalescent COVID-19 specimens originated in the United States, Italy and Spain. The cDNA or gDNA used as material had been derived from T cells, B-cell-depleted T cells, or PBMCs.

In the original analysis: Using reference gene primer amplification, nucleated cell counts were estimated. TCRdb's table, derived via immunoSEQ multiplex PCR, lists solely in-frame clones and lacks some. V and J calls plus clone size are reproduced from that table; the DNA served to infer D and trimming. The sample has under 130,000 clones, roughly 87% seen once. The source is a human donor in a cohort sampled during active COVID-19. Sequenced material: peripheral blood. The chain joins TRBV7-6 to TRBJ2-5; the D is unclear. The DNA of the CDR3 is TGTGCCAGCAGCCCTACCTCCCAAGTGTACCAAGAGACCCAGTACTTC. Translation gives CASSPTSQVYQETQYF.